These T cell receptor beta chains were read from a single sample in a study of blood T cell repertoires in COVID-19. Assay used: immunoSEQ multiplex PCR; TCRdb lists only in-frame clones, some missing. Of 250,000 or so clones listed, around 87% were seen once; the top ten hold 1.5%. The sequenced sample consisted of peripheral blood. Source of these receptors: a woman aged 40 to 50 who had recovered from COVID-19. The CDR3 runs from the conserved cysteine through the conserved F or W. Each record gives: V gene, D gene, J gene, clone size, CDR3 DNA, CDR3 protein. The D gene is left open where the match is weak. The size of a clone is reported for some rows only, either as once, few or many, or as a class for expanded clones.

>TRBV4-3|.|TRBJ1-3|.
TGCGCCAGCAGCCAAGGAGTTGAGTACTCTGGAAACACCATATATTTT
CASSQGVEYSGNTIYF
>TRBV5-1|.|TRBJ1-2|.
TGCGCCAGCAGCTTGGGACAGAGCTCTAACTATGGCTACACCTTC
CASSLGQSSNYGYTF
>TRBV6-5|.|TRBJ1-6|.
TGTGCCAGCAGCTTAACAGGCTATAATTCACCCCTCCACTTT
CASSLTGYNSPLHF
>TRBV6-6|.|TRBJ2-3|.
TGTGCCAGCAGCCGGCACCAGGGGTCAGATACGCAGTATTTT
CASSRHQGSDTQYF
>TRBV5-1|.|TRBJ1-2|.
TGCGCCAGCAGCTTGGACACGCCGGGCTATGGCTACACCTTC
CASSLDTPGYGYTF
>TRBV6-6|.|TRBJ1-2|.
TGTGCCAGCAGATCGACAGAGATATATGGCTACACCTTC
CASRSTEIYGYTF
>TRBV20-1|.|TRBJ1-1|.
TGCAGTGCTAGTGCAGTTTTGAGGTCTGAAGCTTTCTTT
CSASAVLRSEAFF
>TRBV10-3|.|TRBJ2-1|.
TGTGCCATCAGTGAGTCCGAGAATGAGCAGTTCTTC
CAISESENEQFF
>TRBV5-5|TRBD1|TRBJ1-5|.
TGTGCCAGCAGCTTCACAGGGACAGGAGCCCGGCCCCAGCATTTT
CASSFTGTGARPQHF
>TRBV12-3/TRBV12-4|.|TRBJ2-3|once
TGTGCCAGCAGTTCCTTAGATACGCAGTATTTT
CASSSLDTQYF
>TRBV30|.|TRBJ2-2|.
TGTGCCTGGAGTGTTGGCAGGGCTGGCACCGGGGAGCTGTTTTTT
CAWSVGRAGTGELFF
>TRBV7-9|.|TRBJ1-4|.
TGTGCCAGCAGCGCCGGAGGGAGTGATGAAAAACTGTTTTTT
CASSAGGSDEKLFF
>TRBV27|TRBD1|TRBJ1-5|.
TGTGCCAGCAGTTCCGGGACAGGCCTCAATCAGCCCCAGCATTTT
CASSSGTGLNQPQHF
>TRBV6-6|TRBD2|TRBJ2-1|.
TGTGCCAGCAGTTTCACCGGGACTAGGCAGACCGGTGAGCAGTTCTTC
CASSFTGTRQTGEQFF
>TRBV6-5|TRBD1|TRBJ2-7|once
TGTGCCAGCAGGAAGGACAGGGGCAGCTCCTACGAGCAGTACTTC
CASRKDRGSSYEQYF
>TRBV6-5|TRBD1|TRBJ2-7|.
TGTGCCAGCAGTTACCCTGGACAGGGCGAGCAGTACTTC
CASSYPGQGEQYF
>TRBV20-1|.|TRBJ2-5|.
TGCAGTGCTTGGCTAGAGACCCAGTACTTC
CSAWLETQYF
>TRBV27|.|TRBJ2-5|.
TGTGCCAGCAGTCCTCGGGGGGAGACCCAGTACTTC
CASSPRGETQYF
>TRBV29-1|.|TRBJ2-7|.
TGCAGCGTTGAGACAGCCTGGGGCTACGAGCAGTACTTC
CSVETAWGYEQYF
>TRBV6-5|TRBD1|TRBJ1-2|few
TGTGCCAGCAGTTATCAGGCAGGGGGCTATGGCTACACCTTC
CASSYQAGGYGYTF
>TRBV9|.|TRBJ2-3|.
TGTGCCAGCAGCATCAAGACAGGCCTTAGCACAGATACGCAGTATTTT
CASSIKTGLSTDTQYF
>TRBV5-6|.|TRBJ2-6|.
TGTGCCAGCAGCTCCACAGGGACGGGGGCCAACGTCCTGACTTTC
CASSSTGTGANVLTF
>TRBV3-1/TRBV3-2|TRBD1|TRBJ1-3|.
TGTGCCAGCAGCCAAGGGGACAGGAAACCATATTTT
CASSQGDRKPYF
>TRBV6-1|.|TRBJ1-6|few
TGTGCCAGCAGTGAATGGGCAGGCCCATATAATTCACCCCTCCACTTT
CASSEWAGPYNSPLHF